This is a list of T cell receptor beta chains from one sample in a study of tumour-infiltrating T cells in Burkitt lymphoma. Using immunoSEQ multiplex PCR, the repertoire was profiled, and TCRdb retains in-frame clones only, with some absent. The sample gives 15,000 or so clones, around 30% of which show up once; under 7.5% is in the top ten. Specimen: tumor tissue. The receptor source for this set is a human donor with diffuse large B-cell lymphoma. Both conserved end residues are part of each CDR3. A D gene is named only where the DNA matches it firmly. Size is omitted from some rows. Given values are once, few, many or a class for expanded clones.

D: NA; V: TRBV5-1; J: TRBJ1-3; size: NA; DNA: TGCGCCAGCAGCCCCGGGAGCCCGGGGGCGCCTGGAAACACCATATATTTT; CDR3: CASSPGSPGAPGNTIYF
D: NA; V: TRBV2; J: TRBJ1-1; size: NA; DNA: TGTGCCAGCAGTGAACTAACAGTTGAAGCTTTCTTT; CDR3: CASSELTVEAFF
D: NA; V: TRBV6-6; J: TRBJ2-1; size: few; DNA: TGTGCCAGCAGCCAACGGTTGGGCTCCTACAATGAGCAGTTCTTC; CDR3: CASSQRLGSYNEQFF
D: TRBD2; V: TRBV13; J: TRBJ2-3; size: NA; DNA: TGTGCCAGCAGCCTAGGGACTAACCCTAGCACAGATACGCAGTATTTT; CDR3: CASSLGTNPSTDTQYF
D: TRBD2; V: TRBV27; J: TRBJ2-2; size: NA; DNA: TGTGCCAGCAGTTTATCCTCGGGGGGTTCTGGGGAGCTGTTTTTT; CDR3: CASSLSSGGSGELFF
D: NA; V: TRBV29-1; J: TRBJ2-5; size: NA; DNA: TGCAGCGTTGAAGCCTCCGCAGGGCACGAAGAGACCCAGTACTTC; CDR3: CSVEASAGHEETQYF
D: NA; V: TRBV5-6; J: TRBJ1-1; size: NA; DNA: TGTGCCAGCAGCGCGGGACCAACTCCAGGCACTGAAGCTTTCTTT; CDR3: CASSAGPTPGTEAFF
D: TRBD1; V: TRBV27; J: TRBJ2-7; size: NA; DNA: TGTGCCAGCAGTGAGGGACAGGGTTGGTACGAGCAGTACTTC; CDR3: CASSEGQGWYEQYF
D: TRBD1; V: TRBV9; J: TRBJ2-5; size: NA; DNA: TGTGCCAGCACCCCAGGGGGAACTAGTGGAGAGACCCAGTACTTC; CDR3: CASTPGGTSGETQYF
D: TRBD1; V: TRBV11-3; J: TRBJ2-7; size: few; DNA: TGTGCCAGCAGCATGGACAGGGGGTACGAGCAGTACTTC; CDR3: CASSMDRGYEQYF
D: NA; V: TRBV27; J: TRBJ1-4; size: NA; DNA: TGTGCCAGCAGTTTCCGGACGGCAACTAATGAAAAACTGTTTTTT; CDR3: CASSFRTATNEKLFF
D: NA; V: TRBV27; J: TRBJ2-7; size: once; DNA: TGTGCCAGCAGTCCCCTCGGTTCTGAATCCTACGAGCAGTACTTC; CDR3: CASSPLGSESYEQYF
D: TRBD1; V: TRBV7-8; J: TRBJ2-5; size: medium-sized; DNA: TGTGCCAGCAGCGCACGACAGGGGAATCAAGAGACCCAGTACTTC; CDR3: CASSARQGNQETQYF
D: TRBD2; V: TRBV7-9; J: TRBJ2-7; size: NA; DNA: TGTGCCAGCAGTTTGACTAGCGGGAGTGGGGTCTACGAGCAGTACTTC; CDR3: CASSLTSGSGVYEQYF
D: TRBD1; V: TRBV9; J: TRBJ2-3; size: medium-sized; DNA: TGTGCCAGCAGCGTGCGGACAGGGAAGGTCACAGATACGCAGTATTTT; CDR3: CASSVRTGKVTDTQYF
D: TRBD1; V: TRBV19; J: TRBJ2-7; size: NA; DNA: TGTGCCAGTAGTATGGAAGGGGGCGGCTACGAGCAGTACTTC; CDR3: CASSMEGGGYEQYF
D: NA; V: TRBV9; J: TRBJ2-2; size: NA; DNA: TGTGCCAGCAGCGTAGGGGATCTCTCGAACACCGGGGAGCTGTTTTTT; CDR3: CASSVGDLSNTGELFF
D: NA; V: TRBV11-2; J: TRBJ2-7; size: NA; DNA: TGTGCCAGCACCCCTGACGCGGGTTCCTACTACGAGCAGTATTTC; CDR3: CASTPDAGSYYEQYF
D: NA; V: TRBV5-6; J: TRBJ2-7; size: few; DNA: TGTGCCAGCAGCAGGAGGGGGCACTCCTACGAGCAGTACTTC; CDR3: CASSRRGHSYEQYF
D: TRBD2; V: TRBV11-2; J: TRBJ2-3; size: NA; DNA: TGTGCCAGCAGCCCCAGGAGCGGGGGCACAGATACGCAGTATTTT; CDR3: CASSPRSGGTDTQYF
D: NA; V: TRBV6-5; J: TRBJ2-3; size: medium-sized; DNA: TGTGCCAGCAGTTGGTCGGCGGGAACCACAGATACGCAGTATTTT; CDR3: CASSWSAGTTDTQYF
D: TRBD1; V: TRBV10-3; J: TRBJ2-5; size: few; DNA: TGTGCCATCAGTGAGGAGACAGGGGAAGAGACCCAGTACTTC; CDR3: CAISEETGEETQYF
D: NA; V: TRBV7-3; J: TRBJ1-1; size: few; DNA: TGTGCCAGCAGCTTCTCTGAGAACACTGAAGCTTTCTTT; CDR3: CASSFSENTEAFF
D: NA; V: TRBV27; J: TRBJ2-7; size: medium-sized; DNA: TGTGCCAGCAGCCTAGTTACAGGGAACTACGAGCAGTACTTC; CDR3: CASSLVTGNYEQYF
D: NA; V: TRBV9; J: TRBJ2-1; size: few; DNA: TGTGCCAGCAGCGCCCCCTCCGGGACGGATTACAATGAGCAGTTCTTC; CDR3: CASSAPSGTDYNEQFF
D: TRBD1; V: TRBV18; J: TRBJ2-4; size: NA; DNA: TGTGCCAGCTCACCACAGGGGGCTATTGGCATTCAGTACTTC; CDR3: CASSPQGAIGIQYF
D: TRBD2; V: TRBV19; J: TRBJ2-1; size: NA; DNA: TGTGCCAGTACCATGGGTGAGGTAGCGGGAGTCATGTACAATGAGCAGTTCTTC; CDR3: CASTMGEVAGVMYNEQFF
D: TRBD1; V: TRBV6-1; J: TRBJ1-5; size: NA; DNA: TGTGCCAGCACTCAAGGACAGGGAGGTCAGCCCCAGCATTTT; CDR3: CASTQGQGGQPQHF
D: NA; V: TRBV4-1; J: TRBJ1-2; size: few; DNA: TGCGCCAGCAGCCAAGCGTTGAAGAACTATGGCTACACCTTC; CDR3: CASSQALKNYGYTF
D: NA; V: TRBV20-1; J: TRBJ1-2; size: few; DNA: TGCAGTGCCCAAAAGGACTTCCCCACCTTC; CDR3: CSAQKDFPTF
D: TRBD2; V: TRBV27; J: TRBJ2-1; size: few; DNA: TGTGCCAGCAGTGCCCCGGGACTAGCGGGACCGTTTTACAATGAGCAGTTCTTC; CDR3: CASSAPGLAGPFYNEQFF
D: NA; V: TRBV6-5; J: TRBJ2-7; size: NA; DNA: TGTGCCAGCAGTTACAGGACAGGGAGGGAGGAGCAGTACTTC; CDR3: CASSYRTGREEQYF
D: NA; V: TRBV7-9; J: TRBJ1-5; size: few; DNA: TGTGCCAGCAGCGTGGGAGGGAAGAATAGCAATCAGCCCCAGCATTTT; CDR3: CASSVGGKNSNQPQHF
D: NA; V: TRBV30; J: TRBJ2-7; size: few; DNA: TGTGCCTGGAGTGTACGACTTACCTACGAGCAGTACTTC; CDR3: CAWSVRLTYEQYF
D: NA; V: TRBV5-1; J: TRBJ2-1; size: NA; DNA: TGCGCCAGCAGTGGGGACTTCGTTGAGCAGTTCTTC; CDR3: CASSGDFVEQFF
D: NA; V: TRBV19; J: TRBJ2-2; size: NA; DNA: TGTGCCAGTACCGCCCAGGGAAATTCGGGGGAGCTGTTTTTT; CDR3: CASTAQGNSGELFF
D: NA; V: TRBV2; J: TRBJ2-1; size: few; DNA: TGTGCCAGCAGGATGGGGACAACCTACAATGAGCAGTTCTTC; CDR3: CASRMGTTYNEQFF
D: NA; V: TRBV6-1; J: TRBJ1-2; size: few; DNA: TGTGCCAGCAGTGGCCTAGGGATGAATTATGGCTACACCTTC; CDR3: CASSGLGMNYGYTF
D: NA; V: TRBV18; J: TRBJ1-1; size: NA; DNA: TGTGCCAGCTCACCATGGGGCGAGGGGACTGAAGCTTTCTTT; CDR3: CASSPWGEGTEAFF
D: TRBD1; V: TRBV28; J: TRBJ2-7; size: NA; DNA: TGTGCCAGCAGATGGACAGGGGGCGTTTACGAGCAGTACTTC; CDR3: CASRWTGGVYEQYF
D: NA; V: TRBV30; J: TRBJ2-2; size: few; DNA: TGTGCCTGGAGTGACAGGAGGGGCCTCACCGGGGAGCTGTTTTTT; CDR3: CAWSDRRGLTGELFF
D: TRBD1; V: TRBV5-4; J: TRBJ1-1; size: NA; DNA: TGTGCCAGCAGCTTGGTTCGGGCAGGGGGGACTGACACTGAAGCTTTCTTT; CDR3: CASSLVRAGGTDTEAFF
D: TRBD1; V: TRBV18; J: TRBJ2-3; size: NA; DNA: TGTGCCAGCTCACAAAGGACAGGGGGGACAGATACGCAGTATTTT; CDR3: CASSQRTGGTDTQYF
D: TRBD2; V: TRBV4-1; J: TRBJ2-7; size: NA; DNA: TGCGCCAGCAGCCAAGGTACTAGCGGGAGTGTCTACGAGCAGTACTTC; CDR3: CASSQGTSGSVYEQYF
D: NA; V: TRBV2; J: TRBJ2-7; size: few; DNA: TGTGCCAGCAGTAACTACGAGCAGTACTTC; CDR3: CASSNYEQYF
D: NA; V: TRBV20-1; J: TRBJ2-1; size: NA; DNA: TGCAATGCTAGCTACAATGAGCAGTTCTTC; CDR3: CNASYNEQFF